The present T cell receptor (beta chain) was sequenced within a study of blood T cell repertoires in COVID-19. In the study overall: Sites across the United States, Italy and Spain contributed samples from acute and convalescent COVID-19.

Study processing details: Amplification from reference gene primers served as the basis for estimated nucleated cell counts. Clones were read by immunoSEQ multiplex PCR, and TCRdb kept only the in-frame ones, dropping some. The V and J calls and clone size come from that table; D and trimming were worked out from the DNA. The sample includes over 150,000 clones, under 90% of them seen just once. This CDR3 region has 13 residues. The V end was cut by 3 bases, the J end by 7 bases, with 12 bases between. This TCR was recovered from a woman aged 55 to 70 who had recovered from COVID-19. Sequencing was performed on PBMCs or T cells enriched from blood (not recorded which). The chain combines TRBV12-3 or TRBV12-4 with TRBJ1-2; no clear D gene. DNA for the CDR3: TGTGCCAGCAGTTTTGGCCGGGAGTCTGGCTACACCTTC. Translating gives CASSFGRESGYTF.